One and the same sample provided the 20 T cell receptor beta chains below, sequenced in a study of a mutant IDH1 vaccine in newly diagnosed glioma. These receptors are not linked to any known antigen. The time point: week 11, during vaccination. In every dose of vaccine, 300 ug of mutant IDH1 20-mer peptide was given alongside topical imiquimod. Profiled with immunoSEQ multiplex PCR; TCRdb holds only in-frame clones, not every one. The sample holds more than 55,000 clones, approximately 80% seen once. The sample in question was PBMCs, obtained from a glioma patient whose treatment included an IDH1 peptide vaccine. These receptors originate from a man between 25 and 39 years old with glioma.

The chain has TRBV9 and TRBJ2-1; D is ambiguous. Trimming took off 4 bases at V and 0 bases at J, with 14 bases between the two ends. This CDR3 comprises 16 residues. Looked up from germline, CDR1 is SGDLS and CDR2 is YYNGEE. The CDR3 loop reads CASSYRAEYSYNEQFF. CDR3 DNA: TGTGCCAGCAGCTATCGTGCCGAGTACTCCTACAATGAGCAGTTCTTC.

This sequence joins TRBV11-1 and TRBJ2-5; no firm D call. The J call is uncertain, as TRBJ2-7 better fits the DNA end. Per the germline V gene, CDR1 is SGHAT and CDR2 is FQDESV (reference sequence). The CDR3 extends over 9 amino acids. The CDR3 region has the DNA TGTGCCAACCGCTCCGAGCAGTACTTC. Its protein is CANRSEQYF.

This clone has only a few counts. The gene calls are TRBV5-1 and TRBJ1-1; D gene unclear. The CDR3 extends over 12 amino acids. Germline values: CDR1 SGHRS, CDR2 YFSETQ. V was trimmed by 5 bases and J by 1 base, leaving 6 bases between them. This chain's CDR3 is CASSSGNTEAFF. CDR3 DNA sequence: TGCGCCAGCAGTTCAGGGAACACTGAAGCTTTCTTT.

The chain is built from TRBV5-1 and TRBJ2-1; 10 bases match TRBD2. V was pared by 0 bases and J by 4 bases, with 7 bases of the junction left unmatched. CDR3 length equals 17 residues. Germline V gives CDR1 SGHRS, CDR2 YFSETQ. DNA of the CDR3: TGCGCCAGCAGCTTGGTGCCTAGCGGGAGTAAGTACAATGAGCAGTTCTTC. As protein: CASSLVPSGSKYNEQFF. Based on the CDR3 plus reference TRBV5-1 and TRBJ2-1, the full variable domain is KAGVTQTPRYLIKTRGQQVTLSCSPISGHRSVSWYQQTPGQGLQFLFEYFSETQRNKGNFPGRFSGRQFSNSRSEMNVSTLELGDSALYLCASSLVPSGSKYNEQFFGPGTRLTVL.

This clone was picked up a small number of times. This chain uses TRBV30 with TRBJ2-3, with D unresolved. This CDR3 is 13 amino acids long. Germline-derived CDR1 and CDR2 are GTSNPN and SVGIG (reference sequence). With 4 bases removed from V and 2 bases from J, the gap between germline ends came to 10 bases. The CDR3 sequence is CAWMNRATDTQYF. The CDR3 DNA follows: TGTGCCTGGATGAATCGGGCCACAGATACGCAGTATTTT.

This clone was seen a handful of times. The chain employs TRBV5-5 and TRBJ2-2, with D unclear. This CDR3 is 15 amino acids long. Between the trimmed V and J ends, which lost 4 bases and 3 bases, there was a span of 13 bases. Per germline, CDR1 SGHKS and CDR2 YYEKEE (reference sequence). Here the CDR3 DNA reads TGTGCCAGCAGCCCAATTGTAGGAGACACCGGGGAGCTGTTTTTT. This codes for CASSPIVGDTGELFF.

V gene TRBV7-2 combines with J gene TRBJ1-3; D is perhaps TRBD1 (5 bases). CDR3 length: 14 residues. V was clipped by 6 bases and J by 2 bases, with 11 bases between them. Germline values: CDR1 SGHTA, CDR2 FQGNSA. This chain's CDR3 is CASRTGGAGNTIYF. Written as DNA, the CDR3 is TGTGCCAGCAGAACCGGGGGGGCTGGAAACACCATATATTTT.

This clone was observed once. This rearrangement joins TRBV2 to TRBJ2-1; the match to TRBD2 covers 9 bases. After removal of 6 bases from V and 0 bases from J, the junction contained 6 bases not matched to a gene. CDR1 SNHLY and CDR2 FYNNEI come from the germline V gene. CDR3 length equals 16 residues. The CDR3 coding sequence is TGTGCCAGCAGGGAGCGGGGGGACCTCTCCTACAATGAGCAGTTCTTC. Translation gives CASRERGDLSYNEQFF.

This chain uses TRBV21-1 with TRBJ2-7; the table's D call TRBD2 went unverified against the DNA. TRBV21-1 is flagged as a pseudogene. This CDR3 is built from 16 residues. The CDR3 loop is CASSTWGAMSSYEQYF. The CDR3, as DNA: TGTGCCAGCAGCACATGGGGAGCGATGAGCTCCTACGAGCAGTACTTC.

V gene TRBV5-5 combines with J gene TRBJ1-4, with D perhaps matching TRBD1 (5 bases). In germline, CDR1 is SGHKS, CDR2 YYEKEE (reference sequence). Trimming cost V 5 bases and J 6 bases, with 14 bases left between them. The CDR3 totals 14 residues. CDR3 loop: CASRPGTADEKLFF. CDR3 bases: TGTGCCAGCAGACCCGGGACTGCAGATGAAAAACTGTTTTTT. Complete variable domain (other parts from reference TRBV5-5 and TRBJ1-4): DAGVTQSPTHLIKTRGQQVTLRCSPISGHKSVSWYQQVLGQGPQFIFQYYEKEERGRGNFPDRFSARQFPNYSSELNVNALLLGDSALYLCASRPGTADEKLFFGSGTQLSVL.

This sequence joins TRBV7-6 and TRBJ1-1; 8 positions agree with TRBD1. Germline values: CDR1 SGHVS, CDR2 FNYEAQ. With 3 bases clipped from V and 5 bases from J, the junction kept 2 bases outside the gene matches. This CDR3 has 13 amino acids. The CDR3 here is CASSLTGVTEAFF. The CDR3 coding sequence is TGTGCCAGCAGCTTGACAGGGGTGACTGAAGCTTTCTTT. Variable domain in full (rest from reference TRBV7-6 and TRBJ1-1): GAGVSQSPRYKVTKRGQDVALRCDPISGHVSLYWYRQALGQGPEFLTYFNYEAQQDKSGLPNDRFSAERPEGSISTLTIQRTEQRDSAMYRCASSLTGVTEAFFGQGTRLTVV.

This chain links TRBV11-3 with TRBJ2-1, with 10 bases that match TRBD2. CDR3 length equals 15 residues. CDR1 is SGHNT and CDR2 is YENEEA in the germline V gene. V dropped 2 bases and J dropped 4; count of bases not matched to a gene: 2. The CDR3 loop reads CASSLIAGGYNEQFF. The CDR3 DNA reads TGTGCCAGCAGCTTAATAGCGGGGGGTTACAATGAGCAGTTCTTC.

The chain couples TRBV5-1 to TRBJ2-2, with D possibly being TRBD2 (5 bases). The CDR3 has 14 residues. The V end lost 2 bases, the J end lost 5 bases, and 10 bases lay between the germline ends. Germline CDR1 reads SGHRS; CDR2 reads YFSETQ. CDR3 coding DNA: TGCGCCAGCAGCTTAGCACTAGATACCGGGGAGCTGTTTTTT. It encodes CASSLALDTGELFF.

The V call is TRBV7-8, the J call TRBJ1-4; D gene uncertain. The CDR3 consists of 16 residues. Trimming shortened V by 6 bases and J by 0 bases, and 14 bases separated the two germline ends. Germline CDR1 SGHVS, CDR2 FQNEAQ. As DNA, the CDR3 is TGTGCCAGCAGTCCTTTTGGAGTGGCAACTAATGAAAAACTGTTTTTT. This translates into CASSPFGVATNEKLFF.

V usage is TRBV30 and J usage is TRBJ2-1; 11 bases are shared with TRBD2. The germline V gene encodes CDR1 GTSNPN and CDR2 SVGIG (reference sequence). The CDR3 is 12 amino acids. J gave up 10 bases and V 4 bases, and 3 bases lay outside the gene matches. CDR3 coding DNA: TGTGCCTGGACTAGCGGGAGGATGGAGCAGTTCTTC. Protein sequence: CAWTSGRMEQFF.

This clone appeared a few times. The CDR3 is CASSPHENQPQHF. The CDR3 region has the DNA TGTGCCAGCTCACCACACGAGAATCAGCCCCAGCATTTT. The chain links TRBV18 to TRBJ1-5; D is undetermined. The CDR3 length is 13 residues. The V and J ends lost 1 base and 4 bases respectively, with 5 bases between them. Germline assignment: CDR1 KGHSH and CDR2 LQKENI. Full variable domain (outside the CDR3, taken from reference TRBV18 and TRBJ1-5): NAGVMQNPRHLVRRRGQEARLRCSPMKGHSHVYWYRQLPEEGLKFMVYLQKENIIDESGMPKERFSAEFPKEGPSILRIQQVVRGDSAAYFCASSPHENQPQHFGDGTRLSIL.

This chain links TRBV6-1 with TRBJ2-1; 10 nucleotides agree with TRBD2. Germline assignment: CDR1 MNHNS and CDR2 SASEGT. This CDR3 comprises 15 residues. J gave up 6 bases and V 1 base, and 3 bases lay outside the gene matches. The CDR3 coding sequence is TGTGCCAGCAGTGAAGACCTAGCGGGGGTCAATGAGCAGTTCTTC. Translating it yields CASSEDLAGVNEQFF.

The chain carries TRBV29-1 and TRBJ1-1; D is undetermined. Germline CDR1 is SQVTM and CDR2 is ANQGSEA. The CDR3 runs to 12 residues. Trimming stripped 7 bases from V and 5 bases from J, with 14 bases between. The CDR3 protein is CSGGGPKTEAFF. In nucleotides, the CDR3 is TGCAGCGGGGGAGGTCCTAAGACTGAAGCTTTCTTT.

The CDR3 DNA reads as TGTGCCAGCAGCTTACCAAGAGATTCACGTGGCTACACCTTC. This sequence encodes CASSLPRDSRGYTF. The J gene is TRBJ1-2, the V gene TRBV6-1; D is uncertain. V shed 6 bases and J shed 7 bases, with 18 bases lying between them. Per the germline V gene, CDR1 is MNHNS and CDR2 is SASEGT. The CDR3 sequence is 14 residues long.

The V gene is TRBV2, the J gene TRBJ1-2; TRBD1 is a possible D gene (5 bases). This CDR3 comprises 14 residues. The germline V gene encodes CDR1 SNHLY and CDR2 FYNNEI. V lost 1 base, J lost 4 bases, and 10 bases lay in between. The DNA for the CDR3 is TGTGCCAGCAGTGAAGGGGGGATCCTCTATGGCTACACCTTC. The encoded protein is CASSEGGILYGYTF.